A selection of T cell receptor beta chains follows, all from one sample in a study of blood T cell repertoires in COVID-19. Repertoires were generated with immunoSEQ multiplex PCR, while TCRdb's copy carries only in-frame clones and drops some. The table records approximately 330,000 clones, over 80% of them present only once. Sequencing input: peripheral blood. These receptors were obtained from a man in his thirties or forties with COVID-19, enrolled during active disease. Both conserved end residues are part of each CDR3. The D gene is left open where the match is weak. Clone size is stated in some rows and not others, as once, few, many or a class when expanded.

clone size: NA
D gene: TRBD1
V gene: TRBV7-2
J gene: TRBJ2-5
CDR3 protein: CASSAGQGKETQYF
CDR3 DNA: TGTGCCAGCAGCGCCGGACAGGGAAAAGAGACCCAGTACTTC

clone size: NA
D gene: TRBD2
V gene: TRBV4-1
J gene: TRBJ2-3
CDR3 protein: CASSQGMMAGGRTDTQYF
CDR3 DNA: TGCGCCAGCAGCCAAGGAATGATGGCGGGGGGCCGCACAGATACGCAGTATTTT

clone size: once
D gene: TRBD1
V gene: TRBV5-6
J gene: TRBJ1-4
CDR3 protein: CASSLLDRVGEKLFF
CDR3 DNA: TGTGCCAGCAGCCTACTCGACAGGGTCGGGGAAAAACTGTTTTTT

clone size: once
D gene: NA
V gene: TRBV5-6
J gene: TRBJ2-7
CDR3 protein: CASSLVGGTSYEQYF
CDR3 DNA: TGTGCCAGCAGCTTGGTCGGGGGTACCTCCTACGAGCAGTACTTC

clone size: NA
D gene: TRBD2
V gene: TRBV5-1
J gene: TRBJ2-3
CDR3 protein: CASSLAGLAGDTQYF
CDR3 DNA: TGCGCCAGCAGCTTGGCCGGACTAGCCGGAGATACGCAGTATTTT

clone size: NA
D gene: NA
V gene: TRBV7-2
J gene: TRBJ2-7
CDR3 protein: CASSLSAREQYF
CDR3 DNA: TGTGCCAGCAGCTTAAGCGCCCGCGAGCAGTACTTC

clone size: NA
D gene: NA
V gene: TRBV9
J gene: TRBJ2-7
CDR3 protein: CASSVTGLSYEQYF
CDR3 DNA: TGTGCCAGCAGCGTCACAGGGCTCTCCTACGAGCAGTACTTC

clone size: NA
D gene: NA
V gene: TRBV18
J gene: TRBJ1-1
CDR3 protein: CASSPGKFEAFF
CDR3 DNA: TGTGCCAGCTCACCAGGCAAGTTTGAAGCTTTCTTT

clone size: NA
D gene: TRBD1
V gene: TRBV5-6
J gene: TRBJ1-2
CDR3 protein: CASSLGPGGRDGYTF
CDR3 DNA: TGTGCCAGCAGCTTGGGGCCAGGGGGTAGGGATGGCTACACCTTC

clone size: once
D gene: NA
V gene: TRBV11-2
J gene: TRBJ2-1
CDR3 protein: CASSLGPAGKYNEQFF
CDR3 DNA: TGTGCCAGCAGCTTAGGTCCAGCGGGTAAATACAATGAGCAGTTCTTC

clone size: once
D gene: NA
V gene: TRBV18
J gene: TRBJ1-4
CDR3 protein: CASSRREGTNEKLFF
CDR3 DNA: TGTGCCAGCTCACGCCGGGAAGGAACTAATGAAAAACTGTTTTTT

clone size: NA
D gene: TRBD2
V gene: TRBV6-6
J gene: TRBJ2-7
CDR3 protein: CASSYLGTSSYEQYF
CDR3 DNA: TGTGCCAGCAGTTACTTAGGGACTAGCTCATACGAGCAGTACTTC

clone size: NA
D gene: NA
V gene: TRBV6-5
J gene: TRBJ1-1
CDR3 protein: CASSPRSYGEAFF
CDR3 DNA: TGTGCCAGCAGCCCCCGCTCCTACGGGGAAGCTTTCTTT

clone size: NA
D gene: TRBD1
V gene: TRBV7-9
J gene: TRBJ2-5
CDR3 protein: CASSLQLDRAETQYF
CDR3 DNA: TGTGCCAGCAGCTTGCAGCTGGACAGGGCGGAGACCCAGTACTTC

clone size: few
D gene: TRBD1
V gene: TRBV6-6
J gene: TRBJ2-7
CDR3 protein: CASRDRGEADEQYF
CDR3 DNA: TGTGCCAGCAGGGACAGGGGTGAGGCCGACGAGCAGTACTTC

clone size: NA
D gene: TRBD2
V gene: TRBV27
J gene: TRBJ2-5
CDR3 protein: CASSFFSGRGQETQYF
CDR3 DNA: TGTGCCAGCAGTTTTTTTAGCGGGAGAGGCCAAGAGACCCAGTACTTC

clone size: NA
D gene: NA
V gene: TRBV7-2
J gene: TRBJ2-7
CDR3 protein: CASSLVDGNAYEQYF
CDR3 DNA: TGTGCCAGCAGCTTAGTCGACGGGAACGCCTACGAGCAGTACTTC

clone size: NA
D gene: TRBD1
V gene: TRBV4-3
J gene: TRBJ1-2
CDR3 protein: CASSQRGGQGAYGYTF
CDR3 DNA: TGCGCCAGCAGCCAACGGGGGGGACAGGGGGCCTATGGCTACACCTTC

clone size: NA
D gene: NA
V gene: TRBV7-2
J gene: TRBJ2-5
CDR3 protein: CASSLGRQRVTQYF
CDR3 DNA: TGTGCCAGCAGCTTAGGACGGCAACGGGTGACCCAGTACTTC

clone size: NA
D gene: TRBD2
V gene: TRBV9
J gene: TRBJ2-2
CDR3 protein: CASSVAGTSATGELFF
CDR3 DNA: TGTGCCAGCAGCGTAGCCGGGACTAGCGCCACCGGGGAGCTGTTTTTT

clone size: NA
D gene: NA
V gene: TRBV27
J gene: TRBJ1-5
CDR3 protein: CASSLSGGLQPQHF
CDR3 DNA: TGTGCCAGCAGTTTATCCGGGGGGCTTCAGCCCCAGCATTTT

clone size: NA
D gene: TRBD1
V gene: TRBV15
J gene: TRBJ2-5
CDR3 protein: CATSEGQIQETQYF
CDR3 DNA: TGTGCCACCAGCGAGGGACAGATACAAGAGACCCAGTACTTC

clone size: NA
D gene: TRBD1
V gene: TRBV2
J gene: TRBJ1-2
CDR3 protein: CASSAPGQGFGYTF
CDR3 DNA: TGTGCCAGCAGCGCCCCGGGACAGGGGTTTGGCTACACCTTC

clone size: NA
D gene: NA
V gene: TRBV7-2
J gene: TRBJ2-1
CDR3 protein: CASSSPYEQFF
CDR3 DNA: TGTGCCAGCAGCTCTCCCTATGAGCAGTTCTTC

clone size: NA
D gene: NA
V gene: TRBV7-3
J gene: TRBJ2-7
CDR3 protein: CASSPPPGNPHEQYF
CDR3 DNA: TGTGCCAGCAGCCCACCCCCGGGAAATCCCCACGAGCAGTACTTC

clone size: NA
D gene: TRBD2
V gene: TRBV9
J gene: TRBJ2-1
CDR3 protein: CASSAGGASYNEQFF
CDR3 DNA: TGTGCCAGCAGCGCCGGGGGGGCCTCTTACAATGAGCAGTTCTTC

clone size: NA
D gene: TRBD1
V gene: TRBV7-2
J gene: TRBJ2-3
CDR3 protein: CASSLVTGASTDTQYF
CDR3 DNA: TGTGCCAGCAGCTTAGTTACAGGGGCGAGCACAGATACGCAGTATTTT

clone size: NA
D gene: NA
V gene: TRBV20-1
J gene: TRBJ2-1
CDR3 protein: CSAPIVVEQFF
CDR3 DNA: TGCAGTGCTCCCATAGTGGTTGAGCAGTTCTTC

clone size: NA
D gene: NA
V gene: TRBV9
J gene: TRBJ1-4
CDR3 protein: CASSAGQPNEKLFF
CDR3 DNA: TGTGCCAGCAGCGCCGGACAGCCTAATGAAAAACTGTTTTTT

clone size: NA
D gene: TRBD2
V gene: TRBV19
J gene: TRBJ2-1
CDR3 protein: CASSILGTSGGDGQFF
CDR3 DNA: TGTGCCAGTAGTATCTTAGGGACTAGCGGGGGGGACGGCCAGTTCTTC

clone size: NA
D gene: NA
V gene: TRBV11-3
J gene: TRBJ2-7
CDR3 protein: CASSLGQTYEQYF
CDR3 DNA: TGTGCCAGCAGCTTAGGACAAACCTACGAGCAGTACTTC

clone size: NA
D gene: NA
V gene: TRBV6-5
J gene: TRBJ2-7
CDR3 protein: CASSPRGAEQYF
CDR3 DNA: TGTGCCAGCAGCCCGCGGGGTGCAGAGCAGTACTTC

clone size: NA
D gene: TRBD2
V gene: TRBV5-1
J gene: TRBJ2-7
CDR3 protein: CASNPGLERYEQYF
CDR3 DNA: TGCGCCAGCAACCCGGGACTAGAAAGATACGAGCAGTACTTC

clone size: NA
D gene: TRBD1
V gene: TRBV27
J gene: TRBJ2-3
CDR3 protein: CASNHGTGADTQYF
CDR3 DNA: TGTGCCAGCAACCATGGGACAGGGGCAGATACGCAGTATTTT

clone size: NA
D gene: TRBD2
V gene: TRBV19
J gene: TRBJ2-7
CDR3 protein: CASSTLAGASYEQYF
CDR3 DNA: TGTGCCAGTAGTACCCTAGCGGGAGCCTCCTACGAGCAGTACTTC

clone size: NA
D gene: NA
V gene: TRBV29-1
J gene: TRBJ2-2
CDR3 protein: CSVPKPTGELFF
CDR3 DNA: TGCAGCGTTCCTAAACCGACAGGGGAGCTGTTTTTT

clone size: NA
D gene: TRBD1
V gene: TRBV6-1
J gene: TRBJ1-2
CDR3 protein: CASSEEGTGARGYTF
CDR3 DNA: TGTGCCAGCAGTGAAGAGGGGACAGGGGCTCGTGGCTACACCTTC

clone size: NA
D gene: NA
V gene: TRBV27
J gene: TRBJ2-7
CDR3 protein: CATAYQGISYEQYF
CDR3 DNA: TGTGCCACCGCTTATCAGGGGATTAGCTACGAGCAGTACTTC

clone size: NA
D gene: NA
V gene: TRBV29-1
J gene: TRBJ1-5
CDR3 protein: CSVESGAGQPQHF
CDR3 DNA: TGCAGCGTTGAAAGCGGGGCCGGTCAGCCCCAGCATTTT

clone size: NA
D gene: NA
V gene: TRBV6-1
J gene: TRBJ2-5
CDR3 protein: CASSERQGLGPQYF
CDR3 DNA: TGTGCCAGCAGTGAAAGGCAGGGACTCGGCCCCCAGTACTTC

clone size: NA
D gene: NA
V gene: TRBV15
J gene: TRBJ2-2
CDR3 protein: CATSRQGPGELFF
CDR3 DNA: TGTGCCACCAGCAGACAGGGGCCCGGGGAGCTGTTTTTT

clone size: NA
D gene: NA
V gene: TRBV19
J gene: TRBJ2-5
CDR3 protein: CASSLSTGHQETQYF
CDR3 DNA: TGTGCCAGTAGTCTATCAACAGGGCACCAAGAGACCCAGTACTTC

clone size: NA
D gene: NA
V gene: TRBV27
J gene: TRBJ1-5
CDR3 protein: CASSSYSNQPQHF
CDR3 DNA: TGTGCCAGCTCCTCGTATAGCAATCAGCCCCAGCATTTT

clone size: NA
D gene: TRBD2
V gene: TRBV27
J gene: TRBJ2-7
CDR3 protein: CASSYVAGGRALYEQYF
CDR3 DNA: TGTGCCAGCAGTTACGTTGCGGGGGGGAGGGCCCTCTACGAGCAGTACTTC

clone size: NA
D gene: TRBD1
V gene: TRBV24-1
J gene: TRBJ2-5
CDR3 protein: CATSETGTGETQYF
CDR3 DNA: TGTGCCACCAGTGAGACCGGGACAGGGGAGACCCAGTACTTC

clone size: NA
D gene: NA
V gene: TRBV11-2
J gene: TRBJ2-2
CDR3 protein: CANEGEYTGELFF
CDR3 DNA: TGTGCCAATGAGGGGGAGTACACCGGGGAGCTGTTTTTT

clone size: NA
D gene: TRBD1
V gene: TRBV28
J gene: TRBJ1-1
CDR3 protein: CATSRGDVFTEAFF
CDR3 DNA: TGTGCCACTTCCAGGGGGGATGTTTTCACTGAAGCTTTCTTT

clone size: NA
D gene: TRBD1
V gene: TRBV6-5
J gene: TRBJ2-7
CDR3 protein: CASRGTVSYEQYF
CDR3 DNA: TGTGCCAGCAGAGGGACAGTCTCCTACGAGCAGTACTTC

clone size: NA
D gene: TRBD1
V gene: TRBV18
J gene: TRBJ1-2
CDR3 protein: CASSAGQGATDGYTF
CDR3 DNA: TGTGCCAGCTCAGCGGGACAGGGGGCGACGGACGGCTACACCTTC

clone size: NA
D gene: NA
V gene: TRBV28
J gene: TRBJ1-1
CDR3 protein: CASSFYDHRNSRAANTEAFF
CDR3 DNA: TGTGCCAGCAGTTTCTACGATCATCGAAACTCCAGGGCAGCAAACACTGAAGCTTTCTTT

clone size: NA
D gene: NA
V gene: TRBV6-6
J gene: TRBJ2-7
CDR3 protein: CASSLGLALGEQYF
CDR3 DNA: TGTGCCAGCAGTCTCGGACTGGCCTTGGGAGAGCAGTACTTC

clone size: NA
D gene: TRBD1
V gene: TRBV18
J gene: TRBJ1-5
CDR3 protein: CASSRGTGGSEPQHF
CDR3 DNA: TGTGCCAGCTCACGAGGGACAGGGGGTTCGGAGCCCCAGCATTTT

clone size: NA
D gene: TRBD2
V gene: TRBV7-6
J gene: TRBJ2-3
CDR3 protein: CASSLVPGLGSPDTQYF
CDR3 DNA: TGTGCCAGCAGCTTAGTCCCGGGACTAGGATCCCCAGATACGCAGTATTTT

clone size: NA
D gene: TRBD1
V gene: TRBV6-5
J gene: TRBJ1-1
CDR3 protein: CASSYSWDREAFF
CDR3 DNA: TGTGCCAGCAGTTACTCGTGGGACAGGGAGGCTTTCTTT